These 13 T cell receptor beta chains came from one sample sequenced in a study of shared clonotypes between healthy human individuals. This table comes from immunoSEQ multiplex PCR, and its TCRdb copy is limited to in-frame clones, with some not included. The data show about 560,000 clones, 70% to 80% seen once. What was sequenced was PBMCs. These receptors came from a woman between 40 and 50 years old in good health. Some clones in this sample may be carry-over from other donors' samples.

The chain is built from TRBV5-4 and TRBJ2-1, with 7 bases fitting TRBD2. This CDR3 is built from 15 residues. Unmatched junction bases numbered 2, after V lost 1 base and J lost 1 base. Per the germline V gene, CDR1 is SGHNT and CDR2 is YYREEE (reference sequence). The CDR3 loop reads CASSLPSGSYNEQFF. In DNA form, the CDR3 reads TGTGCCAGCAGCTTGCCTAGCGGATCCTACAATGAGCAGTTCTTC. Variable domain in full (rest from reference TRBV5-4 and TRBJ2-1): ETGVTQSPTHLIKTRGQQVTLRCSSQSGHNTVSWYQQALGQGPQFIFQYYREEENGRGNFPPRFSGLQFPNYSSELNVNALELDDSALYLCASSLPSGSYNEQFFGPGTRLTVL.

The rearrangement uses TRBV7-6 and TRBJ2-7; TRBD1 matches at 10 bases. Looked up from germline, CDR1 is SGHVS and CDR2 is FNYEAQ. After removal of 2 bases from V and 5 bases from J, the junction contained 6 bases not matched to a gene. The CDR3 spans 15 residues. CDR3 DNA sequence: TGTGCCAGCAGCTTAAGGGACAGGGGCTACGACGAGCAGTACTTC. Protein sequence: CASSLRDRGYDEQYF.

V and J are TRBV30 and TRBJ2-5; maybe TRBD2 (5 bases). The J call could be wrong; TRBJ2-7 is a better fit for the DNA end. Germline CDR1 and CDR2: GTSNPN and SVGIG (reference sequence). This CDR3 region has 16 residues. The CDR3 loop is CAWSVPGYGRSYEQYF. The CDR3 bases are TGTGCCTGGAGTGTGCCGGGGTACGGCCGGTCCTACGAGCAGTACTTC.

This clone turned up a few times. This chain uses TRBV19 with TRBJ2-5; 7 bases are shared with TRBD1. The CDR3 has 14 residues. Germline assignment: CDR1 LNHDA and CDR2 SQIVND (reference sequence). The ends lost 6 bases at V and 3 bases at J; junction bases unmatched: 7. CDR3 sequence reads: CASRAAGTEETQYF. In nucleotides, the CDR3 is TGTGCCAGTAGAGCCGCTGGGACAGAAGAGACCCAGTACTTC.

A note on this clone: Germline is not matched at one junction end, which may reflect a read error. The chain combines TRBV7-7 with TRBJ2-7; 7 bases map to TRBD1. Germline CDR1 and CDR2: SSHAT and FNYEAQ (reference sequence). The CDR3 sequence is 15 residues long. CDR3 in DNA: TGTGCTAGCAGCTTGCGGACAGGTAGCTCCTACGAGCAGTACTTC. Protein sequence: CASSLRTGSSYEQYF.

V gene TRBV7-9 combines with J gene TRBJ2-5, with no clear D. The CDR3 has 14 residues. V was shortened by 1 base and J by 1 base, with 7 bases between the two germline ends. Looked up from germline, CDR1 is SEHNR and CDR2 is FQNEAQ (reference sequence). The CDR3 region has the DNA TGTGCCAGCAGCTTAGTTACGGGCCAAGAGACCCAGTACTTC. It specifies CASSLVTGQETQYF.

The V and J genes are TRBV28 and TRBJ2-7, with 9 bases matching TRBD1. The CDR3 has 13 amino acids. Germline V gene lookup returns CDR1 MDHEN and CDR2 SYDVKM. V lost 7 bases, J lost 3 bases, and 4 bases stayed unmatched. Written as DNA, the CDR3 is TGTGCCAGCACAGGACAGGGGATCTACGAGCAGTACTTC. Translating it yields CASTGQGIYEQYF.

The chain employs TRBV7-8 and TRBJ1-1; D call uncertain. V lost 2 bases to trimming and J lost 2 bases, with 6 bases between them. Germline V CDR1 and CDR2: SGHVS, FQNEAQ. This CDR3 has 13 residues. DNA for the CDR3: TGTGCCAGCAGCTTAATACTAAACACTGAAGCTTTCTTT. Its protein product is CASSLILNTEAFF.

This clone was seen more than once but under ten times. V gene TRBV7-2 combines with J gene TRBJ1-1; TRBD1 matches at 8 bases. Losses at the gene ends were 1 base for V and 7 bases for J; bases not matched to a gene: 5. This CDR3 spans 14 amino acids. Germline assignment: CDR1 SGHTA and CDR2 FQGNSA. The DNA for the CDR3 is TGTGCCAGCAGCTTAGGGACAGGGAGTGGTGAAGCTTTCTTT. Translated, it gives CASSLGTGSGEAFF.

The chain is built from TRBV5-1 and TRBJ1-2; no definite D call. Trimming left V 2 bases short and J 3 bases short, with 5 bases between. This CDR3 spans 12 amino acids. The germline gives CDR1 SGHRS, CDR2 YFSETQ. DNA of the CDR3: TGCGCCAGCAGCTTCTGGGACTATGGCTACACCTTC. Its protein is CASSFWDYGYTF.

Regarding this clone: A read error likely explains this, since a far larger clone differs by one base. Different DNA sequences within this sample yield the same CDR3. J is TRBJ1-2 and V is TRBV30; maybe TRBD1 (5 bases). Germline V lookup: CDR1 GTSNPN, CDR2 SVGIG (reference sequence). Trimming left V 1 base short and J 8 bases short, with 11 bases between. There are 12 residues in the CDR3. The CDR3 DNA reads TGTGCCTGGAGTGAACAGGCCGGCGGCTACACCTTC. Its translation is CAWSEQAGGYTF.

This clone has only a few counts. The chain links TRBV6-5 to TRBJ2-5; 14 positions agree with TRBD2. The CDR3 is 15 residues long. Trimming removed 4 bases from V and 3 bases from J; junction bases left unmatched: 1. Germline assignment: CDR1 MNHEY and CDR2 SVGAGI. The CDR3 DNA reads TGTGCCAGCAGTTCGGGACTAGCGGGAGAAGAGACCCAGTACTTC. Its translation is CASSSGLAGEETQYF.

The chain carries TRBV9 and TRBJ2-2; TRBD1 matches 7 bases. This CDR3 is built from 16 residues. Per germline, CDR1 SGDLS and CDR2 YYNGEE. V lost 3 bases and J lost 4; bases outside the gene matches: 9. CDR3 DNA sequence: TGTGCCAGCAGCGGTACCGGGACAGCCTTCACCGGGGAGCTGTTTTTT. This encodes CASSGTGTAFTGELFF.